The 4 T cell receptor beta chains presented below share a single source sample, sequenced in a study of T cell repertoires in cytomegalovirus infection (dated by TCRdb to about 2019). For sequencing, an Illumina HiSeq 1500 was employed. TCRdb passed the public sequencing reads through fastp at Q25 and MiXCR, retaining productive beta sequences. All rows with the same CDR3 protein become a single entry with the most common DNA and genes. The sample table lists a few hundred thousand distinct CDR3 sequences, roughly 16% of them with a count of one. The ten largest clones add up to around 12% of the sample. The sequenced sample was PBMCs. These receptors were taken from a human donor in good health (CMV status not recorded). Some clones in this sample may be carry-over from other donors' samples.

The chain uses TRBV4-3 and TRBJ2-3, with TRBD2 identical over 8 bases. The J segment lost 6 bases and the V segment lost 2 bases, leaving 10 bases of the junction unmatched. CDR3 size: 16 residues. Germline V gives CDR1 LGHNA, CDR2 YSLEER. CDR3 nucleotide sequence: TGCGCCAGCAGCCAATTCACGAGCGGGGGTTTGGATACGCAGTATTTT. Translated: CASSQFTSGGLDTQYF.

This clonotype was counted between two and nine times. This rearrangement joins TRBV14 to TRBJ2-7; TRBD2 matches at 8 bases. V shed 2 bases, J shed 1 base, and the junction held 13 bases outside the gene matches. There are 18 residues in the CDR3. The V gene's germline CDR1 is SGHDN and CDR2 FVKESK. In DNA, the CDR3 is TGTGCCAGCAGCCAACGGGACGAGCGGGGGCTACGTTCCTACGAGCAGTACTTC. This sequence encodes CASSQRDERGLRSYEQYF. Combining the CDR3 with reference TRBV14 and TRBJ2-7 gives the whole variable domain EAGVTQFPSHSVIEKGQTVTLRCDPISGHDNLYWYRRVMGKEIKFLLHFVKESKQDESGMPNNRFLAERTGGTYSTLKVQPAELEDSGVYFCASSQRDERGLRSYEQYFGPGTRLTVT.

A few counts support this clonotype. This sequence joins TRBV20-1 and TRBJ1-1, with 9 bases aligning to TRBD1. The CDR3 totals 14 residues. The germline V gene encodes CDR1 DFQATT and CDR2 SNEGSKA (reference sequence). With 0 bases clipped from V and 3 bases from J, the junction kept 2 bases outside the gene matches. Written as DNA, the CDR3 is TGCAGTGCTAGAGATGGACAGGGGCACACTGAAGCTTTCTTT. It encodes CSARDGQGHTEAFF.

The chain has TRBV6-6 and TRBJ1-4; D ambiguous. In germline, CDR1 is MNHNY, CDR2 SVGAGI (reference sequence). The CDR3 loop spans 13 amino acids. Trimming stripped 10 bases from V and 5 bases from J, with 14 bases between. The chain's CDR3 is CATGSSPNEKLFF. In DNA form, the CDR3 reads TGTGCCACCGGCTCTTCCCCAAATGAAAAACTGTTTTTT.